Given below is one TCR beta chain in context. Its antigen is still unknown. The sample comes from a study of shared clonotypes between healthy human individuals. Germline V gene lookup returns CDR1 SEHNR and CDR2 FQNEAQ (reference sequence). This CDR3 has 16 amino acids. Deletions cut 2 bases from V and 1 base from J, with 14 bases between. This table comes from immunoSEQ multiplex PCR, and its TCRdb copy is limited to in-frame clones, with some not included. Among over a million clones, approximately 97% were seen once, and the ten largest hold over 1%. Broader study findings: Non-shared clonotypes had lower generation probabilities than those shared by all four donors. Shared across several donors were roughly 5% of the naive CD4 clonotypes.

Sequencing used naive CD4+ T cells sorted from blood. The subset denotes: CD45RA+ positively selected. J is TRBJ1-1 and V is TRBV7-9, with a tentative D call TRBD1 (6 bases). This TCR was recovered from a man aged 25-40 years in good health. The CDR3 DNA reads TGTGCCAGCAGCTTAACAGGGACGATTGGGAACACTGAAGCTTTCTTT. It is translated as CASSLTGTIGNTEAFF.